The sample holds a few counts of the clone carrying this T cell receptor (beta chain). What it binds is not known. TCRdb analysed the reads with MiXCR anew, one entry per CDR3 protein. The sample includes roughly 200,000 distinct CDR3 sequences, roughly a sixth of them seen just once. The entry originates in a study of T cell repertoires in cytomegalovirus infection. Study-level background: Shared public TCR beta signatures pointed to both CMV infection and a matching HLA type.

The V end lost 6 bases, the J end lost 0 bases, and 11 bases lay between the germline ends. The CDR3 is 14 residues long. Germline CDR1 and CDR2: MNHEY and SMNVEV (reference sequence). General study points: Summed frequency of public TCR beta families distinguished CMV carriers with the relevant HLA. In two of eight donors, the top clonotype was HLA-C-restricted CMV-specific.

The sequenced material came from CD8+ T cells from PBMCs. This chain uses TRBV27 with TRBJ1-1; TRBD1 is a possible D gene (5 bases). This receptor was identified in a human donor in good health (CMV status not recorded). Some clones in this sample may be carry-over from other donors' samples. CDR3 in DNA: TGTGCCAGCAGCGGGAGACAGTTGAACACTGAAGCTTTCTTT. Protein: CASSGRQLNTEAFF.